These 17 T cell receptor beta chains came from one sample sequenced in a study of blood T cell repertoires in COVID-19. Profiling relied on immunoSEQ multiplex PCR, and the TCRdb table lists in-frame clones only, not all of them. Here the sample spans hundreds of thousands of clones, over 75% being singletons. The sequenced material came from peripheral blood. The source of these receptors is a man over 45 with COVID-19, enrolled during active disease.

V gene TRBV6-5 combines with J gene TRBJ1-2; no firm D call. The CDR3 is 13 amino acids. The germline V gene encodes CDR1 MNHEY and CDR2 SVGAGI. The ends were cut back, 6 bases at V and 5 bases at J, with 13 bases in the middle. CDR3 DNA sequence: TGTGCCAGCAGGGGCAGCCTCAGTTATGGCTACACCTTC. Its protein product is CASRGSLSYGYTF.

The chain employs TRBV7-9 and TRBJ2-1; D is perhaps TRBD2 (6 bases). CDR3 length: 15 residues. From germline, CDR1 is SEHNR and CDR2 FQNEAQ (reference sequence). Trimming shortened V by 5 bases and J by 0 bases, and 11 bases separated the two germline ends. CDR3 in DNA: TGTGCCAGCAGCCCCGCGGGAAGCTCCTACAATGAGCAGTTCTTC. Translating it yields CASSPAGSSYNEQFF.

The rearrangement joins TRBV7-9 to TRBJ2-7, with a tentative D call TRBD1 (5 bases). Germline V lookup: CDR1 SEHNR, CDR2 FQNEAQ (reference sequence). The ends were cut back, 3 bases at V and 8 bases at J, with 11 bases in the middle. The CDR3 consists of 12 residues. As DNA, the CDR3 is TGTGCCAGCAGCTTCTTAGCAGGGCAGCAGTACTTC. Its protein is CASSFLAGQQYF.

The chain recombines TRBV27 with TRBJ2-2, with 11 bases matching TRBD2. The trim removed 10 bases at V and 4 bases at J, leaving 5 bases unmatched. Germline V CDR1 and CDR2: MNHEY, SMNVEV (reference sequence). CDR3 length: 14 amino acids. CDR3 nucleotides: TGTGCCACCAGGGGACTAGCGGCCACCGGGGAGCTGTTTTTT. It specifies CATRGLAATGELFF.

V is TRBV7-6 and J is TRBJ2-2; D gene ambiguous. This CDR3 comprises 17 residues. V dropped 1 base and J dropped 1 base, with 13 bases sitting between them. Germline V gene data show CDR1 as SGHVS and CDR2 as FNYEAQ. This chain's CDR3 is CASSLGYLVGNTGELFF. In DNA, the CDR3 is TGTGCCAGCAGCTTAGGATATTTGGTCGGGAACACCGGGGAGCTGTTTTTT.

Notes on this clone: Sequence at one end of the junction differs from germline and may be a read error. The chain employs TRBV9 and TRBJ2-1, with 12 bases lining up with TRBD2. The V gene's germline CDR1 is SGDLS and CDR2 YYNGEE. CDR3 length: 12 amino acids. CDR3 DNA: TGTGCCAGCAGCGCCGGACTAGCGGGACTCGTCTTC. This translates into CASSAGLAGLVF.

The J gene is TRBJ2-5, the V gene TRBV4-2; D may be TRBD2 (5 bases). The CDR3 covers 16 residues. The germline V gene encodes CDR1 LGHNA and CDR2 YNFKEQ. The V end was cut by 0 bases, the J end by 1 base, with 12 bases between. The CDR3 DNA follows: TGTGCCAGCAGCCAAGATCCGGGAACCAGCCAAGAGACCCAGTACTTC. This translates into CASSQDPGTSQETQYF.

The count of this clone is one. CDR3 in amino acids: CASSSRGVGNSPLHF. The CDR3, as DNA: TGTGCCAGCAGTTCCAGGGGGGTCGGTAATTCACCCCTCCACTTT. The chain carries TRBV27 and TRBJ1-6; 7 bases match TRBD1. With V trimmed by 4 bases and J by 6 bases, 6 bases remained unmatched. This CDR3 has 15 residues. Per the germline V gene, CDR1 is MNHEY and CDR2 is SMNVEV (reference sequence).

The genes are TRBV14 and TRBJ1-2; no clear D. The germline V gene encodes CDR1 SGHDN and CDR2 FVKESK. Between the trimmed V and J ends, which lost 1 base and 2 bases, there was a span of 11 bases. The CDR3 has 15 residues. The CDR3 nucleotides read TGTGCCAGCAGCCAAGGTGGCACCGGGAACTATGGCTACACCTTC. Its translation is CASSQGGTGNYGYTF.

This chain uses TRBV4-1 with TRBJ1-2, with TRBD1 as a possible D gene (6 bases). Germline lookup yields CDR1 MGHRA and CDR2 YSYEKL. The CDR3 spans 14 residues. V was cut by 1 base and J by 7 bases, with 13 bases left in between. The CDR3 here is CASSQAQGQSGYTF. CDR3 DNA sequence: TGCGCCAGCAGCCAAGCCCAGGGGCAGAGTGGCTACACCTTC.

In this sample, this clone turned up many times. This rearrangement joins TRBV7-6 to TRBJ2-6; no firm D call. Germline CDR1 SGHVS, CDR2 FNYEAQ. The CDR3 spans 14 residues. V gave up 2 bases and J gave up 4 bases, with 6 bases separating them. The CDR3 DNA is TGTGCCAGCAGCTTAATATCCGGGGCCAACGTCCTGACTTTC. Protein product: CASSLISGANVLTF.

CDR3 residues: CAWSQWEGLTYNSPLHF. DNA for the CDR3: TGTGCCTGGAGTCAATGGGAGGGTTTGACCTATAATTCACCCCTCCACTTT. The chain employs TRBV30 and TRBJ1-6; D unresolved. Per germline, CDR1 GTSNPN and CDR2 SVGIG (reference sequence). Trimming took off 2 bases at V and 2 bases at J, with 16 bases between the two ends. This CDR3 has 17 amino acids. The whole variable domain, remainder taken from reference TRBV30 and TRBJ1-6, is SQTIHQWPATLVQPVGSPLSLECTVEGTSNPNLYWYRQAAGRGLQLLFYSVGIGQISSEVPQNLSASRPQDRQFILSSKKLLLSDSGFYLCAWSQWEGLTYNSPLHFGNGTRLTVT.

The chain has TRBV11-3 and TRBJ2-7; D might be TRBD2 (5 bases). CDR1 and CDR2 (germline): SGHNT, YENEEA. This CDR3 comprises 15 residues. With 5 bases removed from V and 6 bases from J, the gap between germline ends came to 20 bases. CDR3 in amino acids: CASSPDPGIGGEQYF. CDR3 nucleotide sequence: TGTGCCAGCAGCCCTGACCCGGGGATTGGCGGCGAGCAGTACTTC.

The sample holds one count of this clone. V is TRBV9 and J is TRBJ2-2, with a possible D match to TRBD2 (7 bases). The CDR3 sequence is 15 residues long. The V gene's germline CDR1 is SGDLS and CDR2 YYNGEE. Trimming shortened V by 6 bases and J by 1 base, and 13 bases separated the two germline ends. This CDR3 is CASTTGGQNTGELFF. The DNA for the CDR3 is TGTGCCAGCACCACCGGGGGGCAGAACACCGGGGAGCTGTTTTTT.

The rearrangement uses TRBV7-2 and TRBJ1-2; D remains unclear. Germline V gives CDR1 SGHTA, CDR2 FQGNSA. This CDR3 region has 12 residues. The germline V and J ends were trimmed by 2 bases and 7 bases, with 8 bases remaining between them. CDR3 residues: CASSLFQVGYTF. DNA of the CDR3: TGTGCCAGCAGCTTATTCCAGGTTGGCTACACCTTC.

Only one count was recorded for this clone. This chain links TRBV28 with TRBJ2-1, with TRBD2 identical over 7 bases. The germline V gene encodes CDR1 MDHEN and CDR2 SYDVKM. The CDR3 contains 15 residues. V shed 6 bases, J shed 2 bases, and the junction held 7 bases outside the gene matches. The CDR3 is CASSIGGNTYNEQFF. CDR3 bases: TGTGCCAGCAGCATCGGGGGGAATACCTACAATGAGCAGTTCTTC.

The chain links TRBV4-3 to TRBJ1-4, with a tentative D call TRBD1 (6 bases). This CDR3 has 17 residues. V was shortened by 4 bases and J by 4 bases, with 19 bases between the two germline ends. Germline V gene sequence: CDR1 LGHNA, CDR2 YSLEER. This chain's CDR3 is CASSRGTSGQSNEKLFF. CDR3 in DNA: TGCGCCAGCAGCCGAGGAACATCTGGACAGAGTAATGAAAAACTGTTTTTT.